This T cell receptor beta chain was sequenced during a study of T cells after yellow fever vaccination. UMIs were added to TCR cDNA along with a universal primer site when it was made by 5'RACE template switching. TCRdb itself ran the 5' RACE reads through MiXCR, one entry per CDR3 protein. The table records 45,000 to 75,000 distinct CDR3 sequences, about 5% of them present only once. Ten or more counts support this clonotype. This TCR derives from a man in his late teens or twenties who received the YFV17D yellow fever vaccine. Sequencing used PBMCs, either bulk or a sorted T-cell subset (CD4+, CD8+, memory, or dextramer-sorted; not recorded which), obtained on the day of the yellow fever booster vaccination.

The CDR3 sequence is CSARQSGNTIYF. Here the CDR3 DNA reads TGCAGTGCCCGACAGTCTGGAAACACCATATATTTT. The V call is TRBV20-1, the J call TRBJ1-3, with D perhaps TRBD1 (5 bases). Deletions cut 6 bases from V and 1 base from J, with 7 bases between. The germline V gene has CDR1 DFQATT and CDR2 SNEGSKA (reference sequence). The CDR3 is 12 amino acids.